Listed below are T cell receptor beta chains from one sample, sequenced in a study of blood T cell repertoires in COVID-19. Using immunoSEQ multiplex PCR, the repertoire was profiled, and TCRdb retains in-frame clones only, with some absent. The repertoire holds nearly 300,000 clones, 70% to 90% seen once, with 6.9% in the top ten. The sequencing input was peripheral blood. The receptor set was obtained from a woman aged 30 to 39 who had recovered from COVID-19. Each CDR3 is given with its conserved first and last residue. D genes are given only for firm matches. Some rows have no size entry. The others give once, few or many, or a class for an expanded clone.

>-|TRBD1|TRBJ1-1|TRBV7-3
TGTGCCAGCAGTTGGACAGGGGGGGACACTGAAGCTTTCTTT
CASSWTGGDTEAFF
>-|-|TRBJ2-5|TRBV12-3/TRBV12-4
TGTGCCAGCAGTTTAAAGGGGATGGAGACCCAGTACTTC
CASSLKGMETQYF
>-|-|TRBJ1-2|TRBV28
TGTGCCAGCAGTTTTTGGCTCCGTGAAGGCTACACCTTC
CASSFWLREGYTF
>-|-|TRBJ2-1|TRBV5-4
TGTGCCAGCAGCTTCGGTCGGGAAGAGCAGTTCTTC
CASSFGREEQFF
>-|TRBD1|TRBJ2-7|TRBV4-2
TGTGCCAGCAGCCAAATGGGACAGGGGTCCCACGAGCAGTACTTC
CASSQMGQGSHEQYF
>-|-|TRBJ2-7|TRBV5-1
TGCGCCAGCAGCTTGGGGTCAATCGGGGGTACCTACGAGCAGTACTTC
CASSLGSIGGTYEQYF
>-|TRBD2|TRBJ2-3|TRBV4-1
TGCGCCAGCAGCCAAGCGACCCTAGCGGGGGGTTTCGATACGCAGTATTTT
CASSQATLAGGFDTQYF
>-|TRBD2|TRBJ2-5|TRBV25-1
TGTGCCAGCAGTGGACTAGCGGGGGGGTATAAAGAGACCCAGTACTTC
CASSGLAGGYKETQYF
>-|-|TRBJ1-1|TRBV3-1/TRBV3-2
TGTGCCAGCAGCCTAACAGGGCTAAGCACTGAAGCTTTCTTT
CASSLTGLSTEAFF
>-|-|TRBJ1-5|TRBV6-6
TGTGCCAGCAGTTACGTGAGTGATCAGCCCCAGCATTTT
CASSYVSDQPQHF
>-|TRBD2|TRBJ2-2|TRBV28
TGTGCCAGCAGGGGCCTGACAGGGAGAGCGGGGGGAACCGGGGAGCTGTTTTTT
CASRGLTGRAGGTGELFF
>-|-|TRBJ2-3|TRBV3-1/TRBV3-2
TGTGCCAGCAGCCCTACGCCTCTTAGCACAGATACGCAGTATTTT
CASSPTPLSTDTQYF
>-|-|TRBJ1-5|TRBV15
TGTGCCACCAGCAGGGCCCGGGAGGGCACCCAGCCCCAGCATTTT
CATSRAREGTQPQHF
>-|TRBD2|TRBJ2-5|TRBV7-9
TGTGCCAGCAGCTCAATAGCGGGGGCGTACCAAGAGACCCAGTACTTC
CASSSIAGAYQETQYF
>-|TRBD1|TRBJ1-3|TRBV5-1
TGCGCCAGCAGCTACGGACAGGGGAGCTCTGGAAACACCATATATTTT
CASSYGQGSSGNTIYF
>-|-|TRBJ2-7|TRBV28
TGTGCCAGCAGTTTCAGATACGAGCAGTACTTC
CASSFRYEQYF
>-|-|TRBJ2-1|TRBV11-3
TGTGCCAGCAGCTTAGATGGACAGCCCTACAATGAGCAGTTCTTC
CASSLDGQPYNEQFF
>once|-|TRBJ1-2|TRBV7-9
TGTGCCAGCAGCTTAAATTCCGTACTGTCTAACTATGGCTACACCTTC
CASSLNSVLSNYGYTF
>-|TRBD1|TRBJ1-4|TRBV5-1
TGCGCCAGCAGCCCCGGGACAGGGTGGGACGAGGAAAAACTGTTTTTT
CASSPGTGWDEEKLFF
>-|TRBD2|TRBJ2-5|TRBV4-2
TGTGCCAGCAGCCGGAGCGGGGGCCCCCAAGAGACCCAGTACTTC
CASSRSGGPQETQYF
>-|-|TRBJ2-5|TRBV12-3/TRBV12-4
TGTGCCAGCAGTTTATCCCGAGAGACCCAGTACTTC
CASSLSRETQYF
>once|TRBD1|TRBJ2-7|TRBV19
TGTGCCAGTAGTATAGAGGGACAGTTCTACGAGCAGTACTTC
CASSIEGQFYEQYF
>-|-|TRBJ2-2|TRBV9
TGTGCCAGCAGCTTGGCTGGCGGGGAGCTGTTTTTT
CASSLAGGELFF
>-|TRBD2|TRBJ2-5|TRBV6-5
TGTGCCAGTCCCGGGGGGGTGTACCAAGAGACCCAGTACTTC
CASPGGVYQETQYF
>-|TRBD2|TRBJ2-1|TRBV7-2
TGTGCCAGCAGTCCTAGCGGGGGCCTATACAATGAGCAGTTCTTC
CASSPSGGLYNEQFF
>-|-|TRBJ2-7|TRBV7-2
TGTGCCAGCAGCTTAGTTTTTGGCAGCGAAAACCCACTCTACGAGCAGTACTTC
CASSLVFGSENPLYEQYF
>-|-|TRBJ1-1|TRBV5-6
TGTGCCAGCAGCTACTTCGGGGTTTATGAAGCTTTCTTT
CASSYFGVYEAFF
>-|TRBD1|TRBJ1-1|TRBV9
TGTGCCAGCAGCCCCGGACAGGGGGCTCTCTCGGAAGCTTTCTTT
CASSPGQGALSEAFF
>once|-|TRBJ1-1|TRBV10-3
TGTGCCATCAGTTCGTACTCTACAGGGAACACTGAAGCTTTCTTT
CAISSYSTGNTEAFF
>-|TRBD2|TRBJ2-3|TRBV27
TGTGCCAGCAGTTCTTATGGACTAGCTAGGGGAACCACAGATACGCAGTATTTT
CASSSYGLARGTTDTQYF
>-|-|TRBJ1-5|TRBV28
TGTGCCAGCAGGTATATTCGGGACACTAGCAATCAGCCCCAGCATTTT
CASRYIRDTSNQPQHF
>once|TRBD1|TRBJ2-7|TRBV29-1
TGCAGCGTGGGGACAGCCTACGAGCAGTACTTC
CSVGTAYEQYF
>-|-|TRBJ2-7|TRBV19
TGTGCCAGTAGTATAGGTCTTACCTACGAGCAGTACTTC
CASSIGLTYEQYF
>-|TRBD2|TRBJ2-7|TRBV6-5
TGTGCCAGCACCGCCCGGGGGGTCGACGAGCAGTACTTC
CASTARGVDEQYF
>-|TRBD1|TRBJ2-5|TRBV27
TGTGCCAGCAGTTACAGGGGTGAGACCCAGTACTTC
CASSYRGETQYF
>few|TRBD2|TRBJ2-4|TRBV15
TGTGCCACCAGCAGAGAAATGAGTGGACTAGCGGGGTCTAATCGGAACATTCAGTACTTC
CATSREMSGLAGSNRNIQYF
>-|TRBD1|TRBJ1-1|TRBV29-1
TGCAGCGTTGGAACCAACAGGGGGGACACTGAAGCTTTCTTT
CSVGTNRGDTEAFF
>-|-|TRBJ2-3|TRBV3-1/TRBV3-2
TGTGCCAGCAGCCCCGTGATACAGTCGACCACAGATACGCAGTATTTT
CASSPVIQSTTDTQYF
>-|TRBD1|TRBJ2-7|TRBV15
TGTGCCACCAGCAGTGGGATCACAGGGGCTCGCTCCTACGAGCAGTACTTC
CATSSGITGARSYEQYF
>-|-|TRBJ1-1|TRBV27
TGTGCCAGCAGTTTATCGTTCAGTGCCACTGAAGCTTTCTTT
CASSLSFSATEAFF
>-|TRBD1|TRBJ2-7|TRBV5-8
TGTGCCAGCAGCTTGGACAGGGGGCAAGACGAGCAGTACTTC
CASSLDRGQDEQYF
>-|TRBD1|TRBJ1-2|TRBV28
TGTGCCACCAAGTTTGGGGGACAGGTCACCGACTATGGCTACACCTTC
CATKFGGQVTDYGYTF
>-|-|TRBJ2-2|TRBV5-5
TGTGCCAGCACCTACGCGGTCGTCACCGGGGAGCTGTTTTTT
CASTYAVVTGELFF
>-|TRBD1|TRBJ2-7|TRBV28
TGTGCCAGCACCCTACCCCCCGGGACAGGGCGGTACGAGCAGTACTTC
CASTLPPGTGRYEQYF
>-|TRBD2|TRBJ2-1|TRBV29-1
TGCAGCGTTGAGTTGCTAGCGGACAATGAGCAGTTCTTC
CSVELLADNEQFF
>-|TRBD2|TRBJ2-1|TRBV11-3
TGTGCCAGCAGCTTAGAGGGGACTAGCGGGGGAATTGGGAATGAGCAGTTCTTC
CASSLEGTSGGIGNEQFF
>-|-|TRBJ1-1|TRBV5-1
TGCGCCAGCAGCGAAGCACCTGGAGGGGTCAGCACTGAAGCTTTCTTT
CASSEAPGGVSTEAFF
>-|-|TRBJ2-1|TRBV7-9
TGTGCCAGCAGCTTAGGGCAGGGAATATACAATGAGCAGTTCTTC
CASSLGQGIYNEQFF
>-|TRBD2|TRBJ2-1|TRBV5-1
TGCGCCAGCAGCTCTGAGCGGGGGGAATACAATGAGCAGTTCTTC
CASSSERGEYNEQFF
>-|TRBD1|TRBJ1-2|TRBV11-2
TGTGCCAGCAGCCCCGGGACAGGGGCAAGTGGCTACACCTTC
CASSPGTGASGYTF
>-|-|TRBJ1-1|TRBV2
TGTGCCAGCAGTGAACGCGGGGTAGGGACTGAAGCTTTCTTT
CASSERGVGTEAFF
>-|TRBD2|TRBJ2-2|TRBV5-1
TGCGCCAGCAGCTTACAGCGGGGTGGCACCGGGGAGCTGTTTTTT
CASSLQRGGTGELFF
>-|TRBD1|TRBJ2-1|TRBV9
TGTGCCAGCAGCGCACAGGGGGCAGGGTACAATGAGCAGTTCTTC
CASSAQGAGYNEQFF
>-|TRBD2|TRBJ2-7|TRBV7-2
TGTGCCAGCAGCTCACTAGCGGGTAAGGAGCAGTACTTC
CASSSLAGKEQYF
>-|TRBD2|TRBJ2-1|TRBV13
TGTGCCAGCAGCTCAGTGCGCGGGGGCTCCTACAATGAGCAGTTCTTC
CASSSVRGGSYNEQFF
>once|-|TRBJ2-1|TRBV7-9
TGTGCCAGCAGCTCCAGACCGGGACAACCTCTTCGGGAGCAGTTCTTC
CASSSRPGQPLREQFF
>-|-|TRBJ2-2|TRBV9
TGTGCCAGCAGCGTAGAACAGGAATCCACCGGGGAGCTGTTTTTT
CASSVEQESTGELFF
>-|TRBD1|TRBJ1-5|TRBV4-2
TGTGCCAGCAGCCAAGATCGGACAGGGTACAATCAGCCCCAGCATTTT
CASSQDRTGYNQPQHF
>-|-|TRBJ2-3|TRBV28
TGTGCCAGCAGTTTTCCCCAGGGTGGGGCAGATACGCAGTATTTT
CASSFPQGGADTQYF
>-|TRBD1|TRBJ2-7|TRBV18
TGTGCCAGCTCACCACGGGACAGGGAGAGGGAGCAGTACTTC
CASSPRDREREQYF